The TCR beta chain described here comes from a study of blood T cells in healthy people across ages. Turning to the study itself: About one barcoded beta molecule per two T cells was the capture yield of template switching. Overall study results and limits: Estimates based on one million T cells were treated as lower bounds.

This CDR3 has 10 residues. In germline, CDR1 is SQVTM, CDR2 ANQGSEA. V lost 7 bases and J lost 5, with 9 bases in between. In this sample, this clonotype turned up a few times. Its antigen is undetermined. Combining a sample-barcoded 5' primer with a J-beta primer mix, a second PCR ran for roughly 7 to 11 cycles. TCRdb ran MiXCR on the 5' RACE reads and lists one entry per CDR3 protein. The sample records 1.5 million or so distinct CDR3 sequences, approximately 43% being singletons. The material sequenced was blood. The chain has TRBV29-1 and TRBJ2-7; D ambiguous. This clonotype originated in a woman under 30 in good health. The chain's CDR3 is CSAGYNEQYF. CDR3 bases: TGCAGCGCTGGTTATAACGAGCAGTACTTC.